This T cell receptor (beta chain) was identified in a study of cytomegalovirus exposure and HLA in healthy donors. Whole-study results and caveats: Later analysis revealed greater clonal expansion in HLA-associated TCR beta chains than in equally common others. Cytomegalovirus association was assigned to under 200 TCR beta chains. A cluster of highly shared sequence variants was likely a sequencing artifact.

Amplification used 60 Vbeta primers and 13 Jbeta primers. The protocol was immunoSEQ multiplex PCR, while the TCRdb copy is restricted to in-frame clones and leaves out a portion. This sample yields some 95,000 clones, of which less than 80% are seen a single time; 2% to 2.5% belongs to the top ten. Turning to this clone: The target antigen is unknown.

Material: PBMCs. The clonotype originates from a man aged 25 to 40 in good health and CMV-seronegative.

The CDR3 bases are TGTGCCAGCAGAACACTAGCGGGGGCCTCCTACGAGCAGTACTTC. Its protein product is CASRTLAGASYEQYF. The chain is built from TRBV27 and TRBJ2-7, with 11 bases matching TRBD2. The CDR3 runs 15 residues. V lost 6 bases to trimming and J lost 0 bases; unmatched junction nucleotides: 4. The germline CDR1 and CDR2 sequences are MNHEY and SMNVEV (reference sequence).